One sample yielded the 7 T cell receptor beta chains listed below, sequenced in a study of T cell changes during pregnancy in multiple sclerosis (dated by TCRdb to the late 2010s). Libraries came from the immunoSEQ multiplex PCR assay. Sourced from immuneACCESS, this table was stored by TCRdb with only in-frame sequences that have V and J called. A share of the clones is absent; for the studies checked, an unresolved V gene accounts for under half, and the remainder has no known explanation. The table for this sample lists some 42,000 clones; 87% of them were counted only once. Approximately 1% of the sample lies in the top ten. Sequences were derived from CD4+ T cells from peripheral blood mononuclear cells, sampled after pregnancy. The receptors shown here come from a female donor with multiple sclerosis, enrolled in a pregnancy study.

V gene TRBV4-1 combines with J gene TRBJ1-4; D gene uncertain. Germline V lookup: CDR1 MGHRA, CDR2 YSYEKL. The V gene lost 1 base and the J gene lost 5 bases, with 8 bases spanning the gap. This CDR3 comprises 14 residues. CDR3 nucleotides: TGCGCCAGCAGCCAAGGAGCGAAAAATGAAAAACTGTTTTTT. Protein sequence: CASSQGAKNEKLFF.

This clone was observed once. The V call is TRBV4-1, the J call TRBJ2-6; a possible D gene is TRBD2 (5 bases). This CDR3 has 20 amino acids. The germline V and J ends were trimmed by 0 bases and 0 bases, with 18 bases remaining between them. The germline gives CDR1 MGHRA, CDR2 YSYEKL. CDR3 coding DNA: TGCGCCAGCAGCCAAGATTCGCGGGTCCGCGTATCCTCTGGGGCCAACGTCCTGACTTTC. Its protein product is CASSQDSRVRVSSGANVLTF.

The V gene is TRBV11-2, the J gene TRBJ2-7; D gene uncertain. V was trimmed by 2 bases and J by 4 bases, leaving 6 bases between them. Germline lookup yields CDR1 SGHAT and CDR2 FQNNGV. CDR3 size: 12 residues. Here the CDR3 reads CASSLLRYEQYF. In DNA form, the CDR3 reads TGTGCCAGCAGCTTACTCCGGTACGAGCAGTACTTC.

J is TRBJ1-2 and V is TRBV29-1; D is uncertain. This CDR3 has 16 residues. Trimming cost V 6 bases and J 6 bases, with 26 bases left between them. The germline V gene encodes CDR1 SQVTM and CDR2 ANQGSEA. The CDR3: CSVQKGGSVGSHGYTF. In nucleotides, the CDR3 is TGCAGCGTCCAAAAAGGAGGGTCCGTGGGTTCCCATGGCTACACCTTC. Together with reference TRBV29-1 and TRBJ1-2, the CDR3 gives the full variable domain: SAVISQKPSRDICQRGTSLTIQCQVDSQVTMMFWYRQQPGQSLTLIATANQGSEATYESGFVIDKFPISRPNLTFSTLTVSNMSPEDSSIYLCSVQKGGSVGSHGYTFGSGTRLTVV.

The rearrangement links TRBV10-2 to TRBJ1-2, with TRBD1 matching 11 bases. Germline V gene sequence: CDR1 WSHSY, CDR2 SAAADI. V dropped 3 bases and J dropped 7; count of bases not matched to a gene: 10. The CDR3 consists of 16 residues. The CDR3 DNA is TGCGCCAGCAGTGACAGTCTACCGGGACAGGGGGGTGGCTACACCTTC. Translation: CASSDSLPGQGGGYTF.

This clone was seen only a few times. The J gene is TRBJ2-3, the V gene TRBV5-6; D is ambiguous. The CDR3 spans 13 residues. Trimming took off 0 bases at V and 8 bases at J, with 10 bases between the two ends. Germline CDR1 is SGHDT and CDR2 is YYEEEE. This CDR3 reads CASSLGAAGTQYF. The CDR3 DNA reads TGTGCCAGCAGCTTGGGGGCAGCAGGTACGCAGTATTTT.

The chain uses TRBV6-5 and TRBJ2-7; tentatively, D is TRBD2 (6 bases). Looked up from germline, CDR1 is MNHEY and CDR2 is SVGAGI. This CDR3 is built from 14 residues. The V end was cut by 5 bases, the J end by 3 bases, with 14 bases between. CDR3 in DNA: TGTGCCAGCAGTCTCCGGAGGGGAAGCTACGAGCAGTACTTC. Protein: CASSLRRGSYEQYF.